The 18 T cell receptor beta chains reported below all come from one sample, sequenced in a study of blood T cell repertoires in COVID-19. Data came from immunoSEQ multiplex PCR; TCRdb stores just in-frame clones and leaves some out. The repertoire holds 100,000 to 130,000 clones, with about 83% as singletons. The sequencing sample was made of peripheral blood. These receptors were taken from a woman between 65 and 79 years old with acute or convalescent COVID-19.

The chain combines TRBV2 with TRBJ1-6; D unclear. Germline CDR1 reads SNHLY; CDR2 reads FYNNEI. This CDR3 has 14 amino acids. Trimming pared 6 bases from V and 7 bases from J, leaving 13 bases between. CDR3 sequence reads: CASSKGGSNSPLHF. CDR3 DNA sequence: TGTGCCAGCAGCAAGGGAGGATCGAATTCACCCCTCCACTTT.

The gene calls are TRBV6-4 and TRBJ2-3; possible D gene TRBD1, 6 bases. The CDR3 runs 14 residues. Germline V gene sequence: CDR1 MRHNA, CDR2 SNTAGT. The V end lost 2 bases, the J end lost 2 bases, and 8 bases lay between the germline ends. Here the CDR3 DNA reads TGTGCCAGCAGTGACGGGGACAACACAGATACGCAGTATTTT. Its translation is CASSDGDNTDTQYF.

This sequence joins TRBV19 and TRBJ2-2, with D possibly TRBD1 on 5 matching bases. This CDR3 region has 14 residues. Deletions cut 11 bases from V and 0 bases from J, with 13 bases between. The germline V gene has CDR1 LNHDA and CDR2 SQIVND (reference sequence). The CDR3 reads CAVGRTPNTGELFF. The DNA for the CDR3 is TGTGCCGTCGGCCGGACACCGAACACCGGGGAGCTGTTTTTT.

The chain carries TRBV18 and TRBJ1-1; 7 bases align to TRBD1. There are 15 residues in the CDR3. V was pared by 4 bases and J by 1 base, with 6 bases of the junction left unmatched. Germline assignment: CDR1 KGHSH and CDR2 LQKENI. CDR3 nucleotides: TGTGCCAGCTCACTCATGACAGGGAAGAACACTGAAGCTTTCTTT. Its translation: CASSLMTGKNTEAFF.

The rearrangement joins TRBV28 to TRBJ1-2; D not resolved. Deletions cut 5 bases from V and 5 bases from J, with 9 bases between. CDR1 is MDHEN and CDR2 is SYDVKM in the germline V gene. The CDR3 length is 12 residues. Here the CDR3 reads CASSSVTYGYTF. The CDR3 DNA reads as TGTGCCAGCAGTAGTGTTACTTATGGCTACACCTTC.

CDR3 sequence (DNA): TGTGCCAGCAGCCGCGACAGAGTGGTGTACGTC. Protein sequence: CASSRDRVVYV. This rearrangement joins TRBV7-9 to TRBJ2-7; D might be TRBD1 (5 bases). The CDR3 spans 11 residues. Germline CDR1 is SEHNR and CDR2 is FQNEAQ (reference sequence). The germline V and J ends were trimmed by 5 bases and 12 bases, with 14 bases remaining between them.

This clone was found once. The J gene is TRBJ2-7, the V gene TRBV11-2; 13 positions match TRBD2. Germline loops: CDR1 SGHAT, CDR2 FQNNGV. After removal of 5 bases from V and 3 bases from J, the junction contained 4 bases not matched to a gene. The CDR3 sequence is 15 residues long. CDR3 sequence (DNA): TGTGCCAGCAGCCAAGGACTAGCGGGGGTCTACGAGCAGTACGTC. This encodes CASSQGLAGVYEQYV.

V is TRBV2 and J is TRBJ1-6; D gene unclear. With 8 bases removed from V and 0 bases from J, the gap between germline ends came to 8 bases. This CDR3 contains 14 residues. Germline CDR1 reads SNHLY; CDR2 reads FYNNEI. CDR3 region: CASRYNSYNSPLHF. The CDR3 nucleotides are TGTGCCAGCCGTTATAACTCCTATAATTCACCCCTCCACTTT.

The V and J genes are TRBV7-2 and TRBJ1-2; D call uncertain. Trimming took 1 base from V and 6 from J, leaving 12 bases between them. Germline V gene sequence: CDR1 SGHTA, CDR2 FQGNSA. The CDR3 sequence is 14 residues long. In DNA form, the CDR3 reads TGTGCCAGCAGCTTAGTGGGTATTCGGGATGGCTACACCTTC. Residues: CASSLVGIRDGYTF.

This clone has a single count. The chain employs TRBV7-9 and TRBJ1-2; 7 bases map to TRBD1. The CDR3 covers 16 residues. Germline CDR1 is SEHNR and CDR2 is FQNEAQ (reference sequence). V was clipped by 5 bases and J by 4 bases; unmatched bases: 13. CDR3 in DNA: TGTGCCAGCAGCCCCAGGGGGTCAGGCGATTTCTATGGCTACACCTTC. This sequence encodes CASSPRGSGDFYGYTF. Variable domain in full (rest from reference TRBV7-9 and TRBJ1-2): DTGVSQNPRHKITKRGQNVTFRCDPISEHNRLYWYRQTLGQGPEFLTYFQNEAQLEKSRLLSDRFSAERPKGSFSTLEIQRTEQGDSAMYLCASSPRGSGDFYGYTFGSGTRLTVV.

The chain combines TRBV27 with TRBJ2-2, with TRBD1 matching over 8 bases. V shed 6 bases and J 6 bases; nucleotides not matched to a gene: 6. The CDR3 is 14 residues long. CDR1 and CDR2 (germline): MNHEY, SMNVEV (reference sequence). CDR3 DNA: TGTGCCAGCAGCAGGGGGCGGTTTTCCGGGGAGCTGTTTTTT. It yields the protein CASSRGRFSGELFF.

As DNA, the CDR3 is TGTGCCAGCTCAACCCGACAGGGAGGTTCAGAGACCCAGTACTTC. It encodes CASSTRQGGSETQYF. The V call is TRBV18, the J call TRBJ2-5; D might be TRBD1 (7 bases). V lost 5 bases and J 4 bases, leaving 17 bases between the germline ends. The germline CDR1 and CDR2 sequences are KGHSH and LQKENI. CDR3 length: 15 amino acids.

The rearrangement joins TRBV5-1 to TRBJ1-2; a possible D gene is TRBD1 (6 bases). Germline loops: CDR1 SGHRS, CDR2 YFSETQ. The V and J ends lost 0 bases and 5 bases respectively, with 17 bases between them. The length of the CDR3 is 16 residues. For the CDR3, the DNA is TGCGCCAGCAGCTTGGAGGGACACCCAGGACGGTATGGCTACACCTTC. Amino acid sequence: CASSLEGHPGRYGYTF.

The chain combines TRBV28 with TRBJ2-1; D not certain. V was cut by 2 bases and J by 3 bases, with 11 bases left in between. CDR3 size: 15 residues. Germline CDR1 reads MDHEN; CDR2 reads SYDVKM. The CDR3 protein is CASSLRLELYNEQFF. The CDR3 DNA sequence: TGTGCCAGCAGTTTACGGCTAGAGCTCTACAATGAGCAGTTCTTC. Full variable domain (remainder filled in from reference TRBV28 and TRBJ2-1): DVKVTQSSRYLVKRTGEKVFLECVQDMDHENMFWYRQDPGLGLRLIYFSYDVKMKEKGDIPEGYSVSREKKERFSLILESASTNQTSMYLCASSLRLELYNEQFFGPGTRLTVL.

The CDR3 loop is CASSQRPGQGAVYGYTF. The CDR3 nucleotides read TGCGCCAGCAGCCAAAGGCCGGGACAGGGGGCGGTCTATGGCTACACCTTC. The chain carries TRBV4-1 and TRBJ1-2, with 12 bases aligning to TRBD1. V lost 2 bases, J lost 4 bases, and 8 bases stayed unmatched. Germline CDR1 reads MGHRA; CDR2 reads YSYEKL. The CDR3 is made up of 17 amino acids.

The chain recombines TRBV3-1 (or the pseudogene TRBV3-2) with TRBJ1-1; 12 bases match TRBD1. Germline-derived CDR1 and CDR2 are LGHDT and YNNKEL (reference sequence). V shed 1 base and J 4 bases; nucleotides not matched to a gene: 10. The CDR3 sequence is 18 residues long. The CDR3 sequence is CASSQGTGQGAWATEAFF. DNA of the CDR3: TGTGCCAGCAGCCAAGGGACGGGACAGGGGGCGTGGGCCACTGAAGCTTTCTTT.

The chain couples TRBV11-3 to TRBJ2-2; the match to TRBD2 covers 8 bases. The germline gives CDR1 SGHNT, CDR2 YENEEA. V gave up 3 bases and J gave up 0 bases; unmatched junction bases: 9. The CDR3 has 18 residues. CDR3 amino acids: CASSLGYAREANTGELFF. The DNA of the CDR3 is TGTGCCAGCAGCTTGGGGTATGCGCGGGAGGCGAACACCGGGGAGCTGTTTTTT.

This chain uses TRBV14 with TRBJ2-7; no reliable D call. Germline CDR1 SGHDN, CDR2 FVKESK. With 5 bases removed from V and 5 bases from J, the gap between germline ends came to 7 bases. The CDR3 spans 11 residues. CDR3 sequence (DNA): TGTGCCAGCAGCAAAGCCGACGAGCAGTACTTC. Protein sequence: CASSKADEQYF.